A single sample is the source of the 15 T cell receptor beta chains below, sequenced in a study of T cell responses to AZD1222 COVID-19 vaccine. Profiled with immunoSEQ multiplex PCR; TCRdb holds only in-frame clones, not every one. This sample has over 100,000 clones; around 94% occur once, and the top ten carry over 6.5%. The sequencing used peripheral blood, collected on day 0 of AZD1222 vaccination. The receptors shown here come from an adult in good health.

The sample holds a few counts of this clone. The V and J genes are TRBV30 and TRBJ1-4; the D is unclear. V lost 2 bases and J lost 6, with 7 bases in between. Per germline, CDR1 GTSNPN and CDR2 SVGIG (reference sequence). The CDR3 consists of 12 residues. The CDR3 nucleotides are TGTGCCTGGAGTCCTAGGGATGAAAAACTGTTTTTT. This translates into CAWSPRDEKLFF.

The chain uses TRBV7-3 and TRBJ2-3; no reliable D call. The V end was cut by 1 base, the J end by 5 bases, with 7 bases between. The CDR3 totals 13 residues. The germline CDR1 and CDR2 sequences are SGHTA and FQGTGA. The CDR3 DNA follows: TGTGCCAGCAGCTTAAGCCGTGGAGATACGCAGTATTTT. Protein: CASSLSRGDTQYF.

This CDR3 reads CASSPDKTYGYTF. CDR3 DNA: TGTGCCAGCTCACCGGACAAGACTTATGGCTACACCTTC. J is TRBJ1-2 and V is TRBV18, with D possibly being TRBD1 (5 bases). This CDR3 spans 13 amino acids. Germline values: CDR1 KGHSH, CDR2 LQKENI. Trimming took 3 bases from V and 5 from J, leaving 10 bases between them. Full variable domain (remainder filled in from reference TRBV18 and TRBJ1-2): NAGVMQNPRHLVRRRGQEARLRCSPMKGHSHVYWYRQLPEEGLKFMVYLQKENIIDESGMPKERFSAEFPKEGPSILRIQQVVRGDSAAYFCASSPDKTYGYTFGSGTRLTVV.

The chain is built from TRBV4-3 and TRBJ2-3, with 13 bases lining up with TRBD2. This CDR3 has 16 amino acids. Trimming took 1 base from V and 6 from J; bases not matched to a gene: 4. The germline CDR1 and CDR2 sequences are LGHNA and YSLEER. CDR3 residues: CASSQGTSGSGDTQYF. The CDR3 DNA is TGCGCCAGCAGCCAAGGGACTAGCGGGAGTGGCGATACGCAGTATTTT.

This chain uses TRBV4-1 with TRBJ2-3; TRBD2 agrees at 8 bases. The germline V gene has CDR1 MGHRA and CDR2 YSYEKL. This CDR3 is 19 amino acids long. J was trimmed by 5 bases and V by 0 bases; bases with no gene match: 16. CDR3 sequence: CASSQESPVAGGRGDTQYF. In DNA, the CDR3 is TGCGCCAGCAGCCAAGAGTCGCCGGTGGCGGGAGGTCGGGGAGATACGCAGTATTTT.

J is TRBJ1-5 and V is TRBV24-1; TRBD1 agrees at 9 bases. In germline, CDR1 is KGHDR, CDR2 SFDVKD. The V segment lost 4 bases and the J segment 6 bases; nucleotides outside the gene matches: 6. CDR3 length: 15 amino acids. The CDR3 region has the DNA TGTGCCACCAGTGACTCGACAGGGGGAGGTCAGCCCCAGCATTTT. This encodes CATSDSTGGGQPQHF.

The gene calls are TRBV10-3 and TRBJ1-6, with D unresolved. The CDR3 runs to 15 residues. Deletions cut 11 bases from V and 6 bases from J, with 20 bases between. The germline V gene has CDR1 ENHRY and CDR2 SYGVKD. The CDR3 protein is CASRPDHTINSPLHF. CDR3 nucleotides: TGTGCCTCAAGGCCAGATCACACCATTAATTCACCCCTCCACTTT.

This chain joins TRBV13 and TRBJ1-1; D not resolved. The germline V and J ends were trimmed by 1 base and 2 bases, with 14 bases remaining between them. Looked up from germline, CDR1 is PRHDT and CDR2 is FYEKMQ (reference sequence). The CDR3 has 16 amino acids. The CDR3 loop reads CASSLVAIGPNTEAFF. CDR3 DNA: TGTGCCAGCAGCTTAGTTGCGATAGGGCCAAACACTGAAGCTTTCTTT.

This rearrangement joins TRBV9 to TRBJ2-1; 7 bases are shared with TRBD2. The CDR3 runs to 15 residues. Trimming took 2 bases from V and 7 from J; bases not matched to a gene: 9. Germline V lookup: CDR1 SGDLS, CDR2 YYNGEE. CDR3: CASSVGTTPGNEQFF. The CDR3 DNA follows: TGTGCCAGCAGCGTTGGGACTACGCCGGGGAATGAGCAGTTCTTC.

The chain carries TRBV7-2 and TRBJ2-3, with D possibly TRBD2 on 6 matching bases. Germline V gene sequence: CDR1 SGHTA, CDR2 FQGNSA. The CDR3 is made up of 15 amino acids. V dropped 3 bases and J dropped 4 bases, with 14 bases sitting between them. The CDR3 coding sequence is TGTGCCAGCAGCTTTTTAGGACTAACGGCAGATACGCAGTATTTT. Its protein is CASSFLGLTADTQYF.

The chain is built from TRBV4-3 and TRBJ2-1, with 9 bases fitting TRBD1. The J segment lost 6 bases and the V segment lost 2 bases, leaving 8 bases of the junction unmatched. The germline V gene encodes CDR1 LGHNA and CDR2 YSLEER. This CDR3 has 16 amino acids. CDR3 region: CASSQPGTGLSNEQFF. In DNA form, the CDR3 reads TGCGCCAGCAGCCAACCCGGGACAGGGTTGAGCAATGAGCAGTTCTTC.

The V and J genes are TRBV6-2 or TRBV6-3 and TRBJ2-7; TRBD2 aligns across 14 bases. The CDR3 consists of 15 residues. V was clipped by 5 bases and J by 12 bases; unmatched bases: 12. Germline-derived CDR1 and CDR2 are MNHEY and SVGEGT. As DNA, the CDR3 is TGTGCCAGCAGTCGCTCTGAGACTAGCGGGAGGGCCGGGTACTTC. The encoded protein is CASSRSETSGRAGYF.

The genes are TRBV3-1 (or the pseudogene TRBV3-2) and TRBJ1-3, with D tentatively TRBD1 (5 bases). The CDR3 is made up of 16 amino acids. Trimming left V 4 bases short and J 2 bases short, with 15 bases between. CDR1 LGHDT and CDR2 YNNKEL come from the germline V gene (reference sequence). The CDR3 sequence: CASSPMSGFAGNTIYF. The CDR3, as DNA: TGTGCCAGCAGCCCGATGTCAGGGTTTGCTGGAAACACCATATATTTT.

The genes are TRBV30 and TRBJ1-1; the D is unclear. The CDR3 contains 13 residues. V was clipped by 2 bases and J by 1 base, with 8 bases between them. Looked up from germline, CDR1 is GTSNPN and CDR2 is SVGIG (reference sequence). The CDR3 loop is CAWSSGPNTEAFF. CDR3 coding DNA: TGTGCCTGGAGTAGTGGACCGAACACTGAAGCTTTCTTT.

The V call is TRBV20-1, the J call TRBJ1-2; D is possibly TRBD1 (5 bases). This CDR3 has 11 residues. V was pared by 0 bases and J by 6 bases, with 5 bases between. The germline V gene has CDR1 DFQATT and CDR2 SNEGSKA (reference sequence). The CDR3 sequence: CSAREGHGYTF. The DNA of the CDR3 is TGCAGTGCTAGAGAGGGGCATGGCTACACCTTC.